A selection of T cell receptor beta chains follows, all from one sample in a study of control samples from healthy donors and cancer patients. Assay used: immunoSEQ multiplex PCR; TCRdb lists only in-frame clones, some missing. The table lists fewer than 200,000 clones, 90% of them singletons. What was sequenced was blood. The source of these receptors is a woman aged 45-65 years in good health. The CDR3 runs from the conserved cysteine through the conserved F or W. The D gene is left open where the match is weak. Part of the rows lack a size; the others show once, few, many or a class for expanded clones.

CSVEVAGPSREQYF | TGCAGCGTTGAAGTGGCAGGCCCCAGCCGCGAGCAGTACTTC | TRBV29-1 | NA | once | TRBJ2-7
CASSYPRGSNQPQHF | TGTGCCAGCAGTTACCCCCGGGGAAGCAATCAGCCCCAGCATTTT | TRBV6-2/TRBV6-3 | NA | NA | TRBJ1-5
CASSVGGLDGANYGYTF | TGTGCCAGCAGCGTCGGAGGTTTGGACGGAGCTAACTATGGCTACACCTTC | TRBV9 | NA | NA | TRBJ1-2
CASSLSRVDYGYTF | TGCGCCAGCAGCTTGTCCAGGGTGGACTATGGCTACACCTTC | TRBV5-1 | NA | NA | TRBJ1-2
CASSLGRGFGNTIYF | TGTGCCAGCAGTTTGGGCAGGGGATTTGGAAACACCATATATTTT | TRBV28 | NA | few | TRBJ1-3
CASSASGAGELFF | TGTGCCAGCAGCGCCAGCGGCGCCGGGGAGCTGTTTTTT | TRBV3-1/TRBV3-2 | NA | NA | TRBJ2-2
CASSESYEGGSYEQYF | TGCGCCAGCAGTGAGTCGTACGAGGGGGGCTCCTACGAGCAGTACTTC | TRBV10-1 | NA | NA | TRBJ2-7
CASSKQGRETQYF | TGTGCCAGCAGTAAACAGGGTCGGGAGACCCAGTACTTC | TRBV6-2/TRBV6-3 | NA | NA | TRBJ2-5
CASRTGDEKLFF | TGTGCCAGCCGGACAGGGGATGAAAAACTGTTTTTT | TRBV6-4 | TRBD1 | NA | TRBJ1-4
CASSQEGQGNTGELFF | TGTGCCAGCAGCCAAGAAGGACAGGGGAACACCGGGGAGCTGTTTTTT | TRBV3-1/TRBV3-2 | TRBD1 | NA | TRBJ2-2
CASSVDQSNKGYTF | TGTGCCAGCAGCGTCGACCAATCCAATAAGGGCTACACCTTC | TRBV9 | NA | NA | TRBJ1-2
CASSQGGPGRHYGYTF | TGTGCCAGCAGTCAGGGGGGACCGGGACGGCACTATGGCTACACCTTC | TRBV27 | TRBD1 | NA | TRBJ1-2